This TCR beta chain was retrieved from a study of blood T cells in healthy people across ages. The second PCR ran roughly 6 to 12 cycles with a sample-barcoded 5' primer and J-beta primers. TCRdb re-called the 5' RACE reads with MiXCR, one entry per CDR3 protein. The sample consists of over a million distinct CDR3 sequences, around 25% of them appearing once. No fewer than 6 micrograms of total RNA were isolated from every sample. The CDR3 sequence is 15 residues long. Germline loops: CDR1 LGHNA, CDR2 YSLEER. Trimming removed 0 bases from V and 8 bases from J, with 13 bases in between. The same sample was also used in a study of T cells of mothers and their children.

The chain recombines TRBV4-3 with TRBJ1-4, with a possible D match to TRBD1 (6 bases). The receptor's source is a girl aged 2 to 10 in good health. Sequences were obtained from blood. The CDR3 loop reads CASSQDRDIWEKLFF. In DNA form, the CDR3 reads TGCGCCAGCAGCCAAGATCGGGACATCTGGGAAAAACTGTTTTTT.